This T cell receptor (beta chain) was identified during a study of cytomegalovirus exposure and HLA in healthy donors. Whole-study results and caveats: Most subjects had HLA-A and HLA-B alleles reportedly predicted accurately by TCR beta sequences.

Trimming took 5 bases from V and 4 from J, leaving 11 bases between them. CDR3 length: 13 amino acids. Germline CDR1 is SGHTA and CDR2 is FQGNSA. About this clone: The antigen is undetermined.

Primers included in the PCR were 60 Vbeta and 13 Jbeta primers. Produced via immunoSEQ multiplex PCR; TCRdb's table is partial and in-frame only. Its listing shows roughly 74,000 clones. The origin of this receptor is a female donor in good health and CMV-seropositive. Sequencing was carried out using PBMCs. The gene calls are TRBV7-2 and TRBJ2-5; weak D call: TRBD2 (6 bases). CDR3 DNA: TGTGCCAGCAGCCCCAGGAGGGGAGAGACCCAGTACTTC. Its translation: CASSPRRGETQYF.